This TCR beta chain appears in the sequencing data of a study of CD8 T cells in Susac syndrome. A quantity of about 0.5 to 1 ug RNA underwent reverse transcription using random hexamers. TCRdb redid the calling of the immunoSEQ multiplex PCR reads with MiXCR, one entry per CDR3 protein. This sample has around 77,000 distinct CDR3 sequences, with just over 95% found just once. After removal of 5 bases from V and 5 bases from J, the junction contained 4 bases not matched to a gene. This CDR3 is built from 14 residues. Germline V gene lookup returns CDR1 SGHTA and CDR2 FQGNSA. The chain recombines TRBV7-2 with TRBJ2-1; TRBD2 aligns across 9 bases. The sequence came from a human donor with multiple sclerosis. The sequencing sample was made of CD4+ T cells from PBMCs. CDR3 bases: TGTGCCAGCAGCCGACTAGCGGTGAACAATGAGCAGTTCTTC. Translation: CASSRLAVNNEQFF.